This T cell receptor beta chain was captured by sequencing in a study of T cell responses to AZD1222 COVID-19 vaccine. The protocol was immunoSEQ multiplex PCR, while the TCRdb copy is restricted to in-frame clones and leaves out a portion. The sample shows roughly 130,000 clones, roughly 87% of them seen only once. Germline V gives CDR1 LGHDT, CDR2 YNNKEL (reference sequence). Trimming stripped 0 bases from V and 2 bases from J, with 7 bases between. The CDR3 spans 14 residues. Remarks on this clone: Its antigen is as yet unknown.

Study-wide findings and caveats: A rise in Spike-specific TCR breadth and depth followed two AZD1222 doses. The study reported that nearly half of spike-specific TCRs target unmutated variant regions. Baseline serostatus was positive in only a handful of AZD1222 recipients. All repertoire sampling was performed exclusively after the peak T cell response.

Sequencing used peripheral blood, obtained on day 0 of AZD1222 vaccination. The sequence was obtained from an adult in good health. The gene calls are TRBV3-1 (or the pseudogene TRBV3-2) and TRBJ1-2; tentative D call: TRBD1 (5 bases). CDR3 coding DNA: TGTGCCAGCAGCCAAGAGGGGGGGAACTATGGCTACACCTTC. Translated, it gives CASSQEGGNYGYTF.